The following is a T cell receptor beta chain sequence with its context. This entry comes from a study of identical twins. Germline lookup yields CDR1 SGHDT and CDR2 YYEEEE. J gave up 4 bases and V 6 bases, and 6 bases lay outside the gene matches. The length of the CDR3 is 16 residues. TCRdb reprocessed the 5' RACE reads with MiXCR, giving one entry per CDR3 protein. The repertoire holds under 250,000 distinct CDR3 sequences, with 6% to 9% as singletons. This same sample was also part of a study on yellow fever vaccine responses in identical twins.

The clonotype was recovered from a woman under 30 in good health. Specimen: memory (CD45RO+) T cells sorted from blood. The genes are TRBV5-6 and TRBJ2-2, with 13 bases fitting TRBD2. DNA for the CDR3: TGTGCCAGCATCCCTTGGACTAGCGGGGGCACCGGGGAGCTGTTTTTT. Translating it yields CASIPWTSGGTGELFF.